In this sample, the clone carrying this T cell receptor beta chain turned up a few times. Together with a sample-barcoded 5' primer, a J-beta primer mix was included in a second PCR lasting 7 to 11 cycles. Every cDNA was tagged by a template-switch adaptor with 12 random nucleotides. CDR3-containing paired-end reads numbered at least 2.5 million in each sample. One entry per CDR3 protein results from TCRdb running MiXCR on the 5' RACE reads. The sample shows approximately 1.5 million distinct CDR3 sequences, about 42% of them seen only once. At least 5.5 micrograms of total RNA were extracted per sample. This entry is derived from a study of blood T cells in healthy people across ages. Trimming cost V 4 bases and J 3 bases, with 7 bases left between them. The CDR3 length is 12 residues. CDR1 is SEHNR and CDR2 is FQNEAQ in the germline V gene (reference sequence).

This TCR came from a woman in her late teens or twenties in good health. V usage is TRBV7-9 and J usage is TRBJ2-7; no firm D call. Sample: blood. Here the CDR3 reads CASSSSVYEQYF. DNA of the CDR3: TGTGCCAGCAGCTCTTCGGTCTACGAGCAGTACTTC.